Listed here are 23 T cell receptor beta chains from one sample, sequenced in a study of regulatory T cells in long-lasting Graves disease (dated by TCRdb to the early 2020s). The method behind the library was multiplex PCR. The listed sequencing device is Illumina HiSeq 4000. CDR3 regions were amplified by Arm-PCR with iRepertoire HTBI primers to construct TCR beta libraries. TCRdb's own reprocessing of the public reads used fastp at Q25 and MiXCR and kept productive beta chains. All rows with the same CDR3 protein become a single entry with the most common DNA and genes. This sample is represented by about 300,000 distinct CDR3 sequences; about 20% of them were singletons. The ten largest make up roughly 40% of the sample. The time point label for this specimen denotes: newly diagnosed GD, antithyroid drugs for less than 3 months. RNA was extracted from PBMCs in TRIzol for both TCR sequencing and RNA sequencing.

The specimen was peripheral blood mononuclear cells (PBMCs), collected at new diagnosis, from a patient treated with antithyroid drugs. These TCRs come from a female donor with Graves disease.

In this sample, this clonotype turned up a few times. The chain has TRBV19 and TRBJ2-3; tentative D call: TRBD1 (6 bases). This CDR3 has 14 amino acids. The V and J ends lost 4 bases and 3 bases respectively, with 11 bases between them. Germline CDR1 reads LNHDA; CDR2 reads SQIVND (reference sequence). CDR3 residues: CASSKGTRTDTQYF. Written as DNA, the CDR3 is TGTGCCAGTAGTAAGGGGACACGGACAGATACGCAGTATTTT.

At least ten counts were recorded for this clonotype. This chain links TRBV28 with TRBJ2-1; D may be TRBD2 (5 bases). Per the germline V gene, CDR1 is MDHEN and CDR2 is SYDVKM. This CDR3 has 13 amino acids. The germline V and J ends were trimmed by 4 bases and 4 bases, with 8 bases remaining between them. CDR3 DNA sequence: TGTGCCAGCAGTTCTGAGCGGTACAATGAGCAGTTCTTC. Amino acids: CASSSERYNEQFF.

This clonotype was recorded at least ten times. The chain is built from TRBV12-3 or TRBV12-4 and TRBJ1-2; the D gene is possibly TRBD1 (5 bases). CDR3 length equals 14 residues. V lost 2 bases and J lost 8, with 15 bases in between. CDR3 DNA sequence: TGTGCCAGCAGTTTACGCGCCAGGGAGTCCGGCTACACCTTC. It specifies CASSLRARESGYTF.

This clonotype appeared a few times. The CDR3 region is CASSLVGMPVSYNEQFF. CDR3 coding DNA: TGCGCCAGCAGCTTGGTAGGCATGCCAGTCTCCTACAATGAGCAGTTCTTC. The chain links TRBV5-1 to TRBJ2-1; D remains ambiguous. V lost 0 bases and J 0 bases, leaving 13 bases between the germline ends. CDR1 SGHRS and CDR2 YFSETQ come from the germline V gene. The CDR3 sequence is 17 residues long.

This clonotype was counted ten times or more. The chain couples TRBV11-2 to TRBJ2-7; D may be TRBD1 or TRBD2 (5 bases each). V dropped 5 bases and J dropped 5 bases, with 22 bases sitting between them. Germline lookup yields CDR1 SGHAT and CDR2 FQNNGV. This CDR3 is built from 16 residues. For the CDR3, the DNA is TGTGCCAGCAGCGACTTCCTTGGGGGAGCCCTCCACGAGCAGTACTTC. It yields the protein CASSDFLGGALHEQYF.

This clonotype has a count of ten or more. The V call is TRBV3-1, the J call TRBJ1-1, with a possible D match to TRBD1 (5 bases). This CDR3 has 15 amino acids. Germline-derived CDR1 and CDR2 are LGHDT and YNNKEL (reference sequence). Trimming shortened V by 5 bases and J by 4 bases, and 17 bases separated the two germline ends. The CDR3 sequence is CASSAHDSSSTEAFF. Written as DNA, the CDR3 is TGTGCCAGCAGCGCACACGACAGTTCCAGCACTGAAGCTTTCTTT.

The CDR3 DNA reads as TGTGCCAGCAGTCCCTCAAGCGGGGTGCCCTACGAGCAGTACTTC. Its translation is CASSPSSGVPYEQYF. V is TRBV28 and J is TRBJ2-7, with 7 bases fitting TRBD2. Per germline, CDR1 MDHEN and CDR2 SYDVKM. J lost 2 bases, V lost 5 bases, and 9 bases had no gene match. The CDR3 has 15 amino acids.

The table lists this clonotype with many counts. The rearrangement joins TRBV20-1 to TRBJ2-3, with a tentative D call TRBD2 (6 bases). The CDR3 covers 14 residues. Germline V lookup: CDR1 DFQATT, CDR2 SNEGSKA (reference sequence). V was clipped by 6 bases and J by 0 bases, with 13 bases between them. The CDR3 coding sequence is TGCAGTGCCTGGGACTCCAGCAGCACAGATACGCAGTATTTT. Its protein product is CSAWDSSSTDTQYF.

This clonotype was recorded at least ten times. This chain connects TRBV10-3 to TRBJ2-7; D might be TRBD1 (6 bases). Germline values: CDR1 ENHRY, CDR2 SYGVKD. The CDR3 runs 12 residues. The germline V and J ends were trimmed by 8 bases and 7 bases, with 15 bases remaining between them. CDR3 DNA: TGTGCCATCGTTCTGGGGGCAAGGGAGCAGTACTTC. Its protein product is CAIVLGAREQYF.

The chain employs TRBV12-3 or TRBV12-4 and TRBJ1-6; 11 bases agree with TRBD1. CDR3 length: 15 amino acids. V trimming: 5 bases; J trimming: 8 bases; junction bases outside the gene matches: 5. CDR3 nucleotides: TGTGCCAGCAGTCCCGGGACAGGGGGTCATTCACCCCTCCACTTT. Translation gives CASSPGTGGHSPLHF.

As regards this clonotype: Without the conserved terminal phenylalanine or tryptophan, this CDR3 likely stems from a read error. The chain couples TRBV2 to TRBJ2-5, with a possible D match to TRBD2 (5 bases). V was pared by 7 bases and J by 8 bases, with 14 bases between. The germline gives CDR1 SNHLY, CDR2 FYNNEI. The CDR3 loop spans 12 amino acids. DNA for the CDR3: TGTGCCAGCAAGGGAGTTGGGGATACCCAGTACTGC. Its translation is CASKGVGDTQYC.

This clonotype was detected many times. The CDR3, as DNA: TGTGCCAGCGTAATAGAATGGGGACTCCCGGACGAGCAGTACTTC. As protein: CASVIEWGLPDEQYF. J is TRBJ2-7 and V is TRBV7-4, with D perhaps matching TRBD2 (6 bases). This CDR3 has 15 amino acids. The V end lost 8 bases, the J end lost 5 bases, and 22 bases lay between the germline ends. Germline CDR1 is SGHVT and CDR2 is SQSDAQ.

At least ten counts were recorded for this clonotype. The rearrangement links TRBV11-1 to TRBJ2-7, with 7 bases aligning to TRBD1. The CDR3 totals 14 residues. Germline V lookup: CDR1 SGHAT, CDR2 FQDESV (reference sequence). Losses at the gene ends were 5 bases for V and 1 base for J; bases not matched to a gene: 5. The CDR3 coding sequence is TGTGCCAGCAGCGCCAGGGGGAAGTCCTACGAGCAGTACTTC. Its translation: CASSARGKSYEQYF. Full variable domain (rest looked up from reference TRBV11-1 and TRBJ2-7): EAEVAQSPRYKITEKSQAVAFWCDPISGHATLYWYRQILGQGPELLVQFQDESVVDDSQLPKDRFSAERLKGVDSTLKIQPAELGDSAMYLCASSARGKSYEQYFGPGTRLTVT.

This clonotype was detected many times. Germline and junction disagree at one end, which may indicate a read error. V is TRBV5-1 and J is TRBJ2-7, with TRBD1 matching over 7 bases. The CDR3 sequence is 15 residues long. Per the germline V gene, CDR1 is SGHRS and CDR2 is YFSETQ. The CDR3 protein is CASSQRQGSSYEQYF. The CDR3 DNA sequence: TGTGCCAGCAGCCAGCGACAGGGAAGCTCCTACGAGCAGTACTTC.

J is TRBJ2-2 and V is TRBV19; D not resolved. The CDR3 consists of 16 residues. Germline CDR1 is LNHDA and CDR2 is SQIVND (reference sequence). Trimming cost V 7 bases and J 2 bases, with 17 bases left between them. The CDR3: CASTPPWGANTGELFF. The CDR3 region has the DNA TGTGCCAGTACCCCGCCGTGGGGTGCTAACACCGGGGAGCTGTTTTTT.

Ten or more counts support this clonotype. The chain has TRBV12-3 or TRBV12-4 and TRBJ2-1; 9 bases agree with TRBD2. The ends lost 6 bases at V and 8 bases at J; junction bases unmatched: 8. There are 14 residues in the CDR3. The CDR3 loop is CASRQAGGLYEQFF. The CDR3 DNA is TGTGCCAGCAGGCAAGCGGGAGGATTATATGAGCAGTTCTTC.

The chain uses TRBV28 and TRBJ1-6; D is perhaps TRBD1 (5 bases). The germline V and J ends were trimmed by 6 bases and 6 bases, with 12 bases remaining between them. The CDR3 totals 14 residues. CDR1 MDHEN and CDR2 SYDVKM come from the germline V gene. The CDR3 region has the DNA TGTGCCAGCAGCCGCCGGGACGTTAATTCACCCCTCCACTTT. Translation: CASSRRDVNSPLHF. Full variable domain (missing parts from reference TRBV28 and TRBJ1-6): DVKVTQSSRYLVKRTGEKVFLECVQDMDHENMFWYRQDPGLGLRLIYFSYDVKMKEKGDIPEGYSVSREKKERFSLILESASTNQTSMYLCASSRRDVNSPLHFGNGTRLTVT.

This clonotype showed up many times. A much larger clone lies a single base off, so this may be a read error. The chain couples TRBV6-1 to TRBJ1-1; D perhaps matches TRBD1 (5 bases). Germline CDR1 is MNHNS and CDR2 is SASEGT. This CDR3 contains 13 residues. V was shortened by 6 bases and J by 0 bases, with 8 bases between the two germline ends. The CDR3 region is CASRLGVNTEAFF. CDR3 in DNA: TGTGCCAGCAGATTAGGGGTGAACACTGAAGCTTTCTTT.

The table lists this clonotype with many counts. The chain links TRBV2 to TRBJ2-2; TRBD1 or TRBD2 may be the D gene (5 bases each). The CDR3 contains 14 residues. Germline assignment: CDR1 SNHLY and CDR2 FYNNEI. The V end lost 6 bases, the J end lost 4 bases, and 12 bases lay between the germline ends. CDR3 loop: CASRGDEFTGELFF. The CDR3 region has the DNA TGTGCCAGCAGGGGGGACGAATTCACCGGGGAGCTGTTTTTT.

This clonotype has a count of ten or more. The chain has TRBV28 and TRBJ1-1; TRBD1 aligns across 9 bases. V dropped 3 bases and J dropped 5; count of bases not matched to a gene: 10. The CDR3 extends over 16 amino acids. Looked up from germline, CDR1 is MDHEN and CDR2 is SYDVKM. In DNA form, the CDR3 reads TGTGCCAGCAGTTTGGGACAGGGCAAGGTGTGGACTGAAGCTTTCTTT. It yields the protein CASSLGQGKVWTEAFF.

This clonotype has a count of ten or more. This rearrangement joins TRBV12-3 or TRBV12-4 to TRBJ2-5, with D possibly being TRBD2 (6 bases). The germline V and J ends were trimmed by 6 bases and 0 bases, with 8 bases remaining between them. This CDR3 spans 13 amino acids. The chain's CDR3 is CASRASDQETQYF. The CDR3 DNA is TGTGCCAGCAGAGCTAGCGACCAAGAGACCCAGTACTTC.

This clonotype was observed at least ten times. This chain joins TRBV19 and TRBJ2-1, with D perhaps TRBD1 or TRBD2 (6 bases each). The germline V gene has CDR1 LNHDA and CDR2 SQIVND (reference sequence). The CDR3 consists of 14 residues. V lost 7 bases and J lost 6, with 16 bases in between. CDR3 nucleotide sequence: TGTGCCAGTACCGTGGGACTGGGGGCCAATGAGCAGTTCTTC. Translated, it gives CASTVGLGANEQFF.

This clonotype was seen repeatedly, ten times or more. This sequence joins TRBV19 and TRBJ1-5, with D tentatively TRBD1 (6 bases). This CDR3 has 14 residues. Germline CDR1 and CDR2: LNHDA and SQIVND (reference sequence). V was trimmed by 3 bases and J by 6 bases, leaving 12 bases between them. The DNA of the CDR3 is TGTGCCAGTAGTATGTCAGGGGTGGGTCAGCCCCAGCATTTT. This translates into CASSMSGVGQPQHF.